Here is one TCR beta chain with its context. What it binds is unknown. The CDR3 end falls 3 residues outside the read, so it is completed with the germline J gene. Sequencing input was equivalent genomic DNA from CVID and controls. Using immunoSEQ multiplex PCR, the repertoire was profiled, and TCRdb retains in-frame clones only, with some absent. The sample holds roughly 79,000 clones, and no clone turns up only once. This sample was taken from a study of T cell clonality in common variable immunodeficiency. Study-wide results and limits: What drives increased CVID clonality needs T cell subpopulation sequencing. In common variable immunodeficiency, TCR beta chains reportedly carried fewer deletions and N-nucleotide insertions. CVID subjects shared fewer TCRbeta clones than healthy controls did.

The germline V and J ends were trimmed by 6 bases and 4 bases, with 19 bases remaining between them. Germline-derived CDR1 and CDR2 are SNHLY and FYNNEI. The CDR3 has 16 residues. This chain links TRBV2 with TRBJ1-5, with a weak D call TRBD1 (5 bases). The origin of this receptor is a person aged 18 to 75 in good health. The material sequenced was peripheral blood mononuclear cells. This CDR3 is CASRGGTSNRNQPQHF. The covered CDR3 bases are TGTGCCAGCAGGGGGGGGACGTCTAATAGAAATCAGCCC.